This paragraph covers one T cell receptor beta chain sequence. Its matching antigen is unknown. This entry comes from a study of graft-versus-host responses after intestinal transplantation. Study background: Each transplant was multivisceral, liver-intestinal, or isolated intestinal. After anti-thymocyte globulin induction, recipients took tacrolimus and steroids for 2 to 3 years.

Germline V gene lookup returns CDR1 SGHAT and CDR2 FQNNGV. V shed 4 bases and J 0 bases; nucleotides not matched to a gene: 7. The CDR3 consists of 16 residues. The assay was immunoSEQ multiplex PCR, and TCRdb's table has in-frame clones only and misses some. The table records almost 70,000 clones, roughly 92% of them present only once. General study results and limits: Some patients had graft-donor T cell macrochimerism, and their allografts showed high graft-versus-host to host-versus-graft clonal ratios.

The rearrangement joins TRBV11-2 to TRBJ2-7, with TRBD2 matching 9 bases. This sample comprised bone marrow, obtained around 720 days after intestinal transplantation. The sequence came from a human patient who received an intestinal transplant, so some T cells may come from the graft donor. CDR3 DNA: TGTGCCAGCAGCTCCCCGACTAGCGGAGTCTCCTACGAGCAGTACTTC. Protein product: CASSSPTSGVSYEQYF.